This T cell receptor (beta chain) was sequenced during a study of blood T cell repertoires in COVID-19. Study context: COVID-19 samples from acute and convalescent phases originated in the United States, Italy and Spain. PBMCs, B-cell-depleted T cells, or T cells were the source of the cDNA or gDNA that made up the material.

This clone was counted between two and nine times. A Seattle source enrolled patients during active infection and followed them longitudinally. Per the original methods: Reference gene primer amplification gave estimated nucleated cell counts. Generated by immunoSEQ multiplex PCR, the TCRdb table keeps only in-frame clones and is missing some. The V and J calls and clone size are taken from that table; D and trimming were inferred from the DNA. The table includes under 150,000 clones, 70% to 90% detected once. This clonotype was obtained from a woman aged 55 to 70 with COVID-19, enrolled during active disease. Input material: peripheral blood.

The CDR3 nucleotides are TGCGCCAGCAGCTCAGGTGACAATCAGCCCCAGCATTTT. Protein: CASSSGDNQPQHF. V usage is TRBV5-1 and J usage is TRBJ1-5; the D is unclear. In germline, CDR1 is SGHRS, CDR2 YFSETQ. This CDR3 has 13 residues. V lost 3 bases to trimming and J lost 3 bases, with 7 bases between them.